The clone carrying this TCR beta chain turned up a few times. Its target is not known. This record belongs to a study of T cells after yellow fever vaccination. General study findings and limits: Although most clonotypes did not, a small share appeared in both CD4 and CD8 compartments. Within FACS-sorted repertoires, abundant clonotypes contaminating from the bulk population could be present. In post-booster samples, most primary-vaccination clones reappeared (around 95% CD4, about 91% CD8).

By 5'RACE template switching, TCR cDNA was produced, with a universal primer site and UMIs added in the process. From the 5' RACE reads, TCRdb called clonotypes with MiXCR, one entry per CDR3 protein. The table records roughly 340,000 distinct CDR3 sequences, about 4% of them present only once. V trimming: 4 bases; J trimming: 6 bases; junction bases outside the gene matches: 2. CDR3 size: 13 residues. Germline V gives CDR1 SGHNT, CDR2 YYREEE (reference sequence). This sequence was found in a man aged 18 to 29 who received the YFV17D yellow fever vaccine. This chain joins TRBV5-4 and TRBJ2-7, with TRBD2 identical over 12 bases. Sequencing used PBMCs, obtained 5 days after the yellow fever booster vaccination. The CDR3 is CASSGLAGTEQYV. DNA for the CDR3: TGTGCCAGCAGCGGACTAGCGGGGACCGAGCAGTACGTC.